This TCR beta chain came from a study of beta chain features in type 1 diabetes. Points from the study as a whole: Shorter TCRB CDR3s, moderately but significantly so, were found in Type 1 diabetes patients in all four CD4+ subsets. Although PCR might favor shorter templates, it would do so equally in patients and controls.

Since all of the isolated RNA was reverse transcribed, expressed TCRB transcripts were what got sequenced. The table came from immunoSEQ multiplex PCR; TCRdb's copy has only in-frame clones and leaves some out. The sample lists over 500,000 clones; less than 20% were seen once. The sample holds a few counts of this clone. Its antigen is currently unknown. V shed 1 base and J shed 8 bases, with 24 bases lying between them. Per germline, CDR1 SGDLS and CDR2 YYNGEE. The CDR3 loop spans 18 amino acids. The source is a man aged 18 to 30 in good health. The V gene is TRBV9, the J gene TRBJ1-4; D perhaps matches TRBD1 (5 bases). The sample consisted of naive CD4+ T cells from blood. CDR3 loop: CASSVNPMGPGLWEKLFF. The CDR3 DNA sequence: TGTGCCAGCAGCGTAAACCCAATGGGGCCTGGTTTGTGGGAAAAACTGTTTTTT.